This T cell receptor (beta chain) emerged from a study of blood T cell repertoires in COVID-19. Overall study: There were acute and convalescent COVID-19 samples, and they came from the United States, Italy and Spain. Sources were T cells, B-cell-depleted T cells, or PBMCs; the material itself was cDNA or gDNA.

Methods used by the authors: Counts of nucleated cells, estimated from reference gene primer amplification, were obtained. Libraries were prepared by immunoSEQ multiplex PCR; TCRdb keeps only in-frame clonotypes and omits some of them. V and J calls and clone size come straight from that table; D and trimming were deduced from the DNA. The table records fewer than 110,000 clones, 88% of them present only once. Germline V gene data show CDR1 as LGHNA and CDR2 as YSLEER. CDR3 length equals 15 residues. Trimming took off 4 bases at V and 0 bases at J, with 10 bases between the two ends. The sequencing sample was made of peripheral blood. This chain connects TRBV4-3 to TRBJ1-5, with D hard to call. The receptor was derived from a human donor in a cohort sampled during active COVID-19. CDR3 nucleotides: TGCGCCAGCAGCCTGACCCACAGTAGCAATCAGCCCCAGCATTTT. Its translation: CASSLTHSSNQPQHF.